These T cell receptor beta chains were read from a single sample in a study of T cell responses to AZD1222 COVID-19 vaccine. The method was immunoSEQ multiplex PCR; TCRdb's version includes in-frame clones alone and lacks a portion of them. The table has approximately 90,000 clones, around 90% seen once. Sequencing used peripheral blood, obtained on day 0 of AZD1222 vaccination. The receptors stem from an adult in good health. The CDR3 runs from the conserved cysteine through the conserved F or W. The D gene is left open where the match is weak. Clone size, where shown, is once, few, many, or a class for clones that have expanded.

J gene: TRBJ2-1
clone size: .
V gene: TRBV9
D gene: .
CDR3 protein: CASSVERDSYNEQFF
CDR3 DNA: TGTGCCAGCAGCGTAGAAAGGGACTCTTACAATGAGCAGTTCTTC

J gene: TRBJ1-3
clone size: .
V gene: TRBV7-9
D gene: .
CDR3 protein: CASSSPDRSRTVSGNTIYF
CDR3 DNA: TGTGCCAGCAGCTCCCCCGATCGTTCGCGGACAGTCTCTGGAAACACCATATATTTT

J gene: TRBJ1-2
clone size: .
V gene: TRBV9
D gene: .
CDR3 protein: CASSSRGKDYGYTF
CDR3 DNA: TGTGCCAGCAGCTCCCGGGGTAAGGACTATGGCTACACCTTC

J gene: TRBJ2-3
clone size: .
V gene: TRBV5-4
D gene: TRBD1
CDR3 protein: CASSRGQSTDTQYF
CDR3 DNA: TGTGCCAGCAGCAGGGGACAGTCCACGGATACGCAGTATTTT

J gene: TRBJ1-5
clone size: .
V gene: TRBV6-5
D gene: .
CDR3 protein: CASSPGRLNQPQHF
CDR3 DNA: TGTGCCAGCAGTCCGGGACGGCTCAATCAGCCCCAGCATTTT

J gene: TRBJ2-5
clone size: .
V gene: TRBV6-5
D gene: TRBD1
CDR3 protein: CASRDSVPQETQYF
CDR3 DNA: TGTGCCAGCCGGGACAGCGTACCCCAAGAGACCCAGTACTTC

J gene: TRBJ1-6
clone size: .
V gene: TRBV29-1
D gene: .
CDR3 protein: CSVGEGGSPLHF
CDR3 DNA: TGCAGCGTTGGGGAGGGCGGGTCACCCCTCCACTTT

J gene: TRBJ1-6
clone size: .
V gene: TRBV19
D gene: TRBD1
CDR3 protein: CASSPAGTGGIDSPLHF
CDR3 DNA: TGTGCCAGTAGTCCCGCCGGGACAGGGGGCATCGATTCACCCCTCCACTTT

J gene: TRBJ2-2
clone size: once
V gene: TRBV6-5
D gene: .
CDR3 protein: CASSGTDSSTGELFF
CDR3 DNA: TGTGCCAGCAGCGGGACGGACTCTTCCACCGGGGAGCTGTTTTTT

J gene: TRBJ1-3
clone size: .
V gene: TRBV5-5
D gene: TRBD1
CDR3 protein: CASSRDRASGNTIYF
CDR3 DNA: TGTGCCAGCAGCCGCGACAGGGCCTCTGGAAACACCATATATTTT

J gene: TRBJ2-7
clone size: .
V gene: TRBV6-5
D gene: .
CDR3 protein: CASRAGSSSYEQYF
CDR3 DNA: TGTGCCAGCAGGGCCGGGTCCTCTTCCTACGAGCAGTACTTC

J gene: TRBJ1-1
clone size: .
V gene: TRBV11-2
D gene: .
CDR3 protein: CASSLIGAAGYEAFF
CDR3 DNA: TGTGCCAGCAGCTTAATCGGGGCGGCAGGGTACGAAGCTTTCTTT

J gene: TRBJ1-1
clone size: .
V gene: TRBV10-3
D gene: .
CDR3 protein: CAISPMGTEAFF
CDR3 DNA: TGTGCCATCAGCCCGATGGGTACTGAAGCTTTCTTT

J gene: TRBJ2-2
clone size: .
V gene: TRBV11-2
D gene: TRBD2
CDR3 protein: CASRSGTSYGELFF
CDR3 DNA: TGTGCCAGCAGATCGGGGACTAGCTACGGGGAGCTGTTTTTT

J gene: TRBJ2-4
clone size: .
V gene: TRBV30
D gene: .
CDR3 protein: CAWSNRVPLIQYF
CDR3 DNA: TGTGCCTGGAGTAACCGGGTCCCGTTAATTCAGTACTTC

J gene: TRBJ1-1
clone size: .
V gene: TRBV7-9
D gene: .
CDR3 protein: CASSPTPMNTEAFF
CDR3 DNA: TGTGCCAGCAGCCCGACACCAATGAACACTGAAGCTTTCTTT

J gene: TRBJ2-3
clone size: .
V gene: TRBV12-3/TRBV12-4
D gene: TRBD2
CDR3 protein: CASRTSADTQYF
CDR3 DNA: TGTGCCAGCAGGACTAGCGCAGATACGCAGTATTTT

J gene: TRBJ2-2
clone size: .
V gene: TRBV5-4
D gene: .
CDR3 protein: CASSLESALRGTGELFF
CDR3 DNA: TGTGCCAGCAGCTTGGAGTCGGCCCTCCGTGGCACCGGGGAGCTGTTTTTT

J gene: TRBJ1-5
clone size: .
V gene: TRBV6-2/TRBV6-3
D gene: .
CDR3 protein: CASSYGRIGNQPQHF
CDR3 DNA: TGTGCCAGCAGTTACGGCCGAATTGGCAATCAGCCCCAGCATTTT

J gene: TRBJ2-1
clone size: .
V gene: TRBV6-5
D gene: TRBD2
CDR3 protein: CASRGLAGGGNEQFF
CDR3 DNA: TGTGCCAGCAGAGGACTAGCTGGAGGTGGCAATGAGCAGTTCTTC

J gene: TRBJ1-2
clone size: .
V gene: TRBV29-1
D gene: .
CDR3 protein: CSVAGENKQHYGYTF
CDR3 DNA: TGCAGCGTTGCGGGGGAGAACAAACAGCACTATGGCTACACCTTC

J gene: TRBJ2-2
clone size: .
V gene: TRBV12-5
D gene: .
CDR3 protein: CASTLSINTGELFF
CDR3 DNA: TGTGCTAGTACTTTGTCAATCAACACCGGGGAGCTGTTTTTT

J gene: TRBJ2-7
clone size: few
V gene: TRBV3-1/TRBV3-2
D gene: TRBD1
CDR3 protein: CASSPSSRGLRYEQYF
CDR3 DNA: TGTGCCAGCAGCCCTTCTTCCAGGGGGCTAAGGTACGAGCAGTACTTC

J gene: TRBJ1-4
clone size: .
V gene: TRBV4-1
D gene: .
CDR3 protein: CASSQRTAEKLFF
CDR3 DNA: TGCGCCAGCAGCCAACGTACAGCAGAAAAACTGTTTTTT

J gene: TRBJ2-1
clone size: .
V gene: TRBV5-1
D gene: TRBD1
CDR3 protein: CASSPGQGRNEQFF
CDR3 DNA: TGCGCCAGCAGCCCGGGACAGGGGAGAAATGAGCAGTTCTTC

J gene: TRBJ2-2
clone size: .
V gene: TRBV5-6
D gene: .
CDR3 protein: CASSLVPTGEGGELFF
CDR3 DNA: TGTGCCAGCAGCTTGGTGCCGACAGGGGAGGGCGGGGAGCTGTTTTTT